The 29 T cell receptor beta chains in this list originate from one sample, sequenced in a study of Ad26.COV2.S vaccination and SARS-CoV-2 variants. Documented treatment: some 19 received Ad26.COV2.S at low or high dose, single or two shots; about 5 received placebo; per-sample allocation not given. On day 63 after the first injection, vaccine and placebo recipients gave samples. Clones were read by immunoSEQ multiplex PCR, and TCRdb kept only the in-frame ones, dropping some. This sample yields about 420,000 clones, of which 88% are seen a single time; around 3.6% belongs to the top ten. This material consisted of peripheral blood, taken in a trial of Ad26.COV2.S vaccine versus placebo. These receptors originate from a person aged 18 to 65 who received the Ad26.COV2.S COVID-19 vaccine or a placebo.

The V and J genes are TRBV4-3 and TRBJ1-2, with D possibly matching TRBD1 (6 bases). The CDR3 contains 16 residues. V was shortened by 0 bases and J by 4 bases, with 15 bases between the two germline ends. CDR1 is LGHNA and CDR2 is YSLEER in the germline V gene. The CDR3 bases are TGCGCCAGCAGCCAAGATATCACAGGGATAATCTATGGCTACACCTTC. Translated: CASSQDITGIIYGYTF.

V gene TRBV9 combines with J gene TRBJ1-2, with D perhaps matching TRBD1 (6 bases). Germline-derived CDR1 and CDR2 are SGDLS and YYNGEE. CDR3 length equals 14 residues. V was shortened by 2 bases and J by 6 bases, with 14 bases between the two germline ends. CDR3 protein: CASSVGSGADGYTF. The CDR3 DNA is TGTGCCAGCAGCGTCGGCTCGGGGGCAGATGGCTACACCTTC.

The V and J genes are TRBV29-1 and TRBJ1-2; TRBD1 aligns across 7 bases. J lost 7 bases, V lost 6 bases, and 11 bases had no gene match. Germline V gene data show CDR1 as SQVTM and CDR2 as ANQGSEA. This CDR3 contains 13 residues. The CDR3 is CSVDERTGFGYTF. In nucleotides, the CDR3 is TGCAGCGTCGATGAACGGACAGGTTTTGGCTACACCTTC.

V usage is TRBV5-6 and J usage is TRBJ2-1; D remains unclear. V lost 1 base to trimming and J lost 3 bases, with 5 bases between them. Germline CDR1 is SGHDT and CDR2 is YYEEEE. The length of the CDR3 is 13 residues. The CDR3 bases are TGTGCCAGCAGCTTGATCAACTACAATGAGCAGTTCTTC. Its translation: CASSLINYNEQFF.

The J gene is TRBJ2-5, the V gene TRBV10-2; D is possibly TRBD1 (6 bases). Trimming removed 3 bases from V and 0 bases from J, with 11 bases in between. The V gene's germline CDR1 is WSHSY and CDR2 SAAADI. The CDR3 is made up of 15 amino acids. This CDR3 reads CASSETGLNQETQYF. The CDR3 coding sequence is TGCGCCAGCAGTGAAACAGGGCTTAACCAAGAGACCCAGTACTTC.

The V call is TRBV5-8, the J call TRBJ2-7; no clear D. The germline V gene has CDR1 SGHTS and CDR2 YDEGEE. The V and J ends lost 0 bases and 2 bases respectively, with 6 bases between them. The CDR3 runs to 13 residues. The CDR3 DNA is TGTGCCAGCAGCTTGGGGGGAACCTACGAGCAGTACTTC. It yields the protein CASSLGGTYEQYF.

At least ten counts were recorded for this clone. The rearrangement joins TRBV4-3 to TRBJ1-2, with a possible D match to TRBD1 (5 bases). From germline, CDR1 is LGHNA and CDR2 YSLEER. The CDR3 is made up of 14 amino acids. V was shortened by 1 base and J by 2 bases, with 8 bases between the two germline ends. CDR3 bases: TGCGCCAGCAGCCAAGTCCAGGGAAACTATGGCTACACCTTC. Translating gives CASSQVQGNYGYTF.

This clone occurred a few times. This rearrangement joins TRBV7-2 to TRBJ1-2; 9 bases line up with TRBD1. CDR1 is SGHTA and CDR2 is FQGNSA in the germline V gene. The ends lost 1 base at V and 6 bases at J; junction bases unmatched: 0. The CDR3 spans 13 residues. CDR3 protein: CASSLGTGDGYTF. For the CDR3, the DNA is TGTGCCAGCAGCTTAGGGACAGGGGATGGCTACACCTTC.

This chain links TRBV6-2 or TRBV6-3 with TRBJ2-7; no clear D. Looked up from germline, CDR1 is MNHEY and CDR2 is SVGEGT. Trimming removed 0 bases from V and 3 bases from J, with 12 bases in between. The CDR3 runs to 15 residues. CDR3 DNA: TGTGCCAGCAGTTACTCGACGGCAGGTAGCTACGAGCAGTACTTC. It is translated as CASSYSTAGSYEQYF.

J is TRBJ2-7 and V is TRBV2, with unresolved D. Germline-derived CDR1 and CDR2 are SNHLY and FYNNEI. CDR3 size: 13 residues. The V and J ends lost 1 base and 1 base respectively, with 5 bases between them. Here the CDR3 reads CASSEGASYEQYF. In DNA, the CDR3 is TGTGCCAGCAGTGAAGGGGCGTCCTACGAGCAGTACTTC. The full variable domain, in which reference TRBV2 and TRBJ2-7 provide the parts outside the CDR3, is EPEVTQTPSHQVTQMGQEVILRCVPISNHLYFYWYRQILGQKVEFLVSFYNNEISEKSEIFDDQFSVERPDGSNFTLKIRSTKLEDSAMYFCASSEGASYEQYFGPGTRLTVT.

V and J are TRBV2 and TRBJ2-2; D perhaps matches TRBD2 (6 bases). V lost 6 bases and J lost 5, with 22 bases in between. Germline V gene sequence: CDR1 SNHLY, CDR2 FYNNEI. The CDR3 covers 17 residues. The CDR3 region is CASSLRQEGFLTGELFF. The CDR3 DNA reads TGTGCCAGCAGCCTAAGGCAGGAGGGGTTTTTGACCGGGGAGCTGTTTTTT.

The chain combines TRBV4-3 with TRBJ2-5, with TRBD2 matching 8 bases. The CDR3 is 17 amino acids. The J segment lost 0 bases and the V segment lost 1 base, leaving 7 bases of the junction unmatched. Germline-derived CDR1 and CDR2 are LGHNA and YSLEER. In DNA form, the CDR3 reads TGCGCCAGCAGCCAAGGGAGCGGGGGAGGGTACCAAGAGACCCAGTACTTC. It codes for CASSQGSGGGYQETQYF.

This chain connects TRBV30 to TRBJ1-1; D uncertain. V was trimmed by 0 bases and J by 7 bases, leaving 15 bases between them. The germline CDR1 and CDR2 sequences are GTSNPN and SVGIG (reference sequence). The CDR3 loop spans 14 amino acids. CDR3 nucleotides: TGTGCCTGGAGTGTCTTCGACACCTATCTTGAAGCTTTCTTT. Amino acids: CAWSVFDTYLEAFF.

The chain carries TRBV19 and TRBJ1-3; D unresolved. The CDR3 runs to 14 residues. The V gene lost 4 bases and the J gene lost 4 bases, with 11 bases spanning the gap. Germline values: CDR1 LNHDA, CDR2 SQIVND (reference sequence). The CDR3 sequence: CASSTGLPGNTIYF. The CDR3 nucleotides read TGTGCCAGTAGTACTGGCCTTCCCGGAAACACCATATATTTT.

The chain employs TRBV28 and TRBJ2-7; no firm D call. The V end lost 2 bases, the J end lost 4 bases, and 6 bases lay between the germline ends. CDR1 and CDR2 (germline): MDHEN, SYDVKM. There are 12 residues in the CDR3. CDR3 coding DNA: TGTGCCAGCAGTTTAAGCATGTACGAGCAGTACTTC. As protein: CASSLSMYEQYF.

This chain joins TRBV4-1 and TRBJ1-5; unclear D gene. This CDR3 spans 13 amino acids. Looked up from germline, CDR1 is MGHRA and CDR2 is YSYEKL. The germline V and J ends were trimmed by 2 bases and 6 bases, with 8 bases remaining between them. CDR3 sequence reads: CASSQYTGQPQHF. Here the CDR3 DNA reads TGCGCCAGCAGCCAATATACGGGTCAGCCCCAGCATTTT.

The chain combines TRBV19 with TRBJ1-1; tentatively, D is TRBD1 (5 bases). The V gene lost 4 bases and the J gene lost 3 bases, with 12 bases spanning the gap. The germline CDR1 and CDR2 sequences are LNHDA and SQIVND (reference sequence). The CDR3 loop spans 14 amino acids. The CDR3 sequence is CASSTRVRDTEAFF. In DNA, the CDR3 is TGTGCCAGTAGTACCCGCGTCAGGGACACTGAAGCTTTCTTT. The whole variable domain, filled in from reference TRBV19 and TRBJ1-1, reads DGGITQSPKYLFRKEGQNVTLSCEQNLNHDAMYWYRQDPGQGLRLIYYSQIVNDFQKGDIAEGYSVSREKKESFPLTVTSAQKNPTAFYLCASSTRVRDTEAFFGQGTRLTVV.

This clone was detected only once. Other DNA sequences in the same sample also yield this CDR3. The chain combines TRBV9 with TRBJ2-3; D gene ambiguous. The CDR3 loop spans 14 amino acids. V lost 0 bases, J lost 0 bases, and 5 bases lay in between. Germline V gives CDR1 SGDLS, CDR2 YYNGEE. This CDR3 is CASSVAGSTDTQYF. The CDR3 DNA reads TGTGCCAGCAGCGTAGCTGGAAGCACAGATACGCAGTATTTT.

The chain has TRBV27 and TRBJ1-3; no firm D call. Trimming removed 1 base from V and 4 bases from J, with 17 bases in between. The germline V gene has CDR1 MNHEY and CDR2 SMNVEV (reference sequence). The CDR3 length is 17 residues. In DNA form, the CDR3 reads TGTGCCAGCAGTTTATTTTCCAGGCCAAAAGCCGGAAACACCATATATTTT. Its translation: CASSLFSRPKAGNTIYF.

The chain uses TRBV28 and TRBJ1-4, with 7 bases identical to TRBD1. Germline CDR1 is MDHEN and CDR2 is SYDVKM. CDR3 length: 14 amino acids. After removal of 6 bases from V and 7 bases from J, the junction contained 8 bases not matched to a gene. CDR3 loop: CASRPGTVGEKLFF. In DNA, the CDR3 is TGTGCCAGCAGACCCGGGACAGTGGGTGAAAAACTGTTTTTT.

V and J are TRBV15 and TRBJ1-3, with 8 bases that match TRBD1. V gave up 0 bases and J gave up 4 bases; unmatched junction bases: 5. Germline CDR1 LNHNV, CDR2 YYDKDF (reference sequence). This CDR3 region has 16 residues. The CDR3 DNA reads TGTGCCACCAGCAGAGATCACAGGGGGTTAGGAAACACCATATATTTT. It is translated as CATSRDHRGLGNTIYF.

The J gene is TRBJ1-1, the V gene TRBV18; D is uncertain. CDR1 is KGHSH, CDR2 LQKENI, per germline. The V end was cut by 3 bases, the J end by 0 bases, with 14 bases between. This CDR3 is built from 16 residues. This CDR3 is CASSPRVMRVNTEAFF. CDR3 nucleotide sequence: TGTGCCAGCTCACCCCGAGTGATGCGGGTGAACACTGAAGCTTTCTTT.

The gene calls are TRBV5-1 and TRBJ2-2; 9 bases are shared with TRBD1. Losses at the gene ends were 4 bases for V and 4 bases for J; bases not matched to a gene: 5. The germline gives CDR1 SGHRS, CDR2 YFSETQ. The CDR3 consists of 15 residues. The CDR3 bases are TGCGCCAGCAGCGCGGGACAGGGAAGCACCGGGGAGCTGTTTTTT. Protein sequence: CASSAGQGSTGELFF.

The rearrangement joins TRBV11-2 to TRBJ2-7, with a possible D match to TRBD1 (5 bases). Between the trimmed V and J ends, which lost 5 bases and 5 bases, there was a span of 13 bases. This CDR3 spans 13 amino acids. Germline CDR1 reads SGHAT; CDR2 reads FQNNGV. The CDR3, as DNA: TGTGCCAGCAGCCGGACCCAGGGAAACGAGCAGTACTTC. Translating it yields CASSRTQGNEQYF. The full variable domain, rest sourced from reference TRBV11-2 and TRBJ2-7, is EAGVAQSPRYKIIEKRQSVAFWCNPISGHATLYWYQQILGQGPKLLIQFQNNGVVDDSQLPKDRFSAERLKGVDSTLKIQPAKLEDSAVYLCASSRTQGNEQYFGPGTRLTVT.

This clone was counted between two and nine times. The chain is built from TRBV11-1 and TRBJ1-1, with D perhaps TRBD1 (6 bases). V lost 4 bases, J lost 7 bases, and 10 bases lay in between. The CDR3 totals 12 residues. In germline, CDR1 is SGHAT, CDR2 FQDESV (reference sequence). The CDR3 spells CASSSNRDEAFF. As DNA, the CDR3 is TGTGCCAGCAGCTCGAACAGGGATGAAGCTTTCTTT.

Of note for this clone: Other nucleotide sequences from this sample produce the same CDR3. The chain recombines TRBV18 with TRBJ1-3; D remains ambiguous. The CDR3 loop spans 14 amino acids. Looked up from germline, CDR1 is KGHSH and CDR2 is LQKENI. The V and J ends lost 0 bases and 0 bases respectively, with 3 bases between them. CDR3 sequence (DNA): TGTGCCAGCTCACCACCAGACTCTGGAAACACCATATATTTT. Residues: CASSPPDSGNTIYF.

V usage is TRBV6-6 and J usage is TRBJ1-4, with D possibly TRBD1 on 6 matching bases. This CDR3 is 12 amino acids long. Germline assignment: CDR1 MNHNY and CDR2 SVGAGI (reference sequence). Trimming left V 6 bases short and J 8 bases short, with 10 bases between. This CDR3 is CASSAGDEKLFF. Written as DNA, the CDR3 is TGTGCCAGCAGCGCAGGGGACGAAAAACTGTTTTTT.

This sequence joins TRBV7-8 and TRBJ2-3, with TRBD2 identical over 9 bases. With V trimmed by 1 base and J by 1 base, 6 bases remained unmatched. Germline V CDR1 and CDR2: SGHVS, FQNEAQ. The CDR3 totals 17 residues. The CDR3 loop is CASSLGGSGGRTDTQYF. DNA of the CDR3: TGTGCCAGCAGCTTAGGGGGTAGCGGGGGCCGCACAGATACGCAGTATTTT.

This clone is a singleton in its sample. The genes are TRBV6-5 and TRBJ1-4, with no clear D. The V end was cut by 7 bases, the J end by 0 bases, with 9 bases between. Germline lookup yields CDR1 MNHEY and CDR2 SVGAGI. The CDR3 length is 14 residues. As DNA, the CDR3 is TGTGCCAGCACCCTGTACGCAACTAATGAAAAACTGTTTTTT. The encoded protein is CASTLYATNEKLFF.